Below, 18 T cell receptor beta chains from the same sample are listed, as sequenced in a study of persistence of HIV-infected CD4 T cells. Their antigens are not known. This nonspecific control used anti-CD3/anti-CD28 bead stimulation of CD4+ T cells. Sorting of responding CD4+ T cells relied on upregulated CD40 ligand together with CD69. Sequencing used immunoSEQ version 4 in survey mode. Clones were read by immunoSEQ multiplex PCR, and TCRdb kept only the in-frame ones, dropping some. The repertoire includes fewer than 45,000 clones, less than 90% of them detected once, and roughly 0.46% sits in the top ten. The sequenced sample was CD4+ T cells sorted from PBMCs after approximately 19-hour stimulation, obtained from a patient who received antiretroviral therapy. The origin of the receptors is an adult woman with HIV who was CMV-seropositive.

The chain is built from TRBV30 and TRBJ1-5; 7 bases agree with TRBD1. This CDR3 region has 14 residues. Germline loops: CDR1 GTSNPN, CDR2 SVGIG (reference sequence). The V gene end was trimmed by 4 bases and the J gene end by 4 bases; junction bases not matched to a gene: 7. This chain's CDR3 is CAWTPGQFNQPQHF. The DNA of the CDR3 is TGTGCCTGGACTCCGGGACAGTTTAATCAGCCCCAGCATTTT.

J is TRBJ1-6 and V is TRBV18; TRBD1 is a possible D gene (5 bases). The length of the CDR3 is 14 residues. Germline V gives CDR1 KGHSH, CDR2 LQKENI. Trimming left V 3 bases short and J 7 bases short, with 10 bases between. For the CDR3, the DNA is TGTGCCAGCTCACCCCTCCGGGACAATTCACCCCTCCACTTT. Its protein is CASSPLRDNSPLHF.

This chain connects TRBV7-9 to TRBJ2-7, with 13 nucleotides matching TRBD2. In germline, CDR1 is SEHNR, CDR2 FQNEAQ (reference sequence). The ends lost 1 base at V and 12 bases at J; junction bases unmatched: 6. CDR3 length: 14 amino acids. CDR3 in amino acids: CASSLGLAGGPWYF. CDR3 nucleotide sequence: TGTGCCAGCAGCTTAGGACTAGCGGGGGGCCCCTGGTACTTC.

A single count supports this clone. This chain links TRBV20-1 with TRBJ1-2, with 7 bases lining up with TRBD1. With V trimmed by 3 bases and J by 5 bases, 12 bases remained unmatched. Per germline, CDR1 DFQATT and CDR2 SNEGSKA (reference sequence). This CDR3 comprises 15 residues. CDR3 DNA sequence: TGCAGTGCTAGTCAGGGACAGCCTGCTCGGTATGGCTACACCTTC. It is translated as CSASQGQPARYGYTF.

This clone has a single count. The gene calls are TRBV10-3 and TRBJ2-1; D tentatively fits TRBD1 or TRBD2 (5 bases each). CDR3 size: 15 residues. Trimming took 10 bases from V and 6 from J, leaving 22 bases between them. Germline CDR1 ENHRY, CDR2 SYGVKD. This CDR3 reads CASYGTQRTPNEQFF. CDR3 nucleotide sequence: TGTGCCAGCTACGGGACGCAGCGGACACCCAATGAGCAGTTCTTC.

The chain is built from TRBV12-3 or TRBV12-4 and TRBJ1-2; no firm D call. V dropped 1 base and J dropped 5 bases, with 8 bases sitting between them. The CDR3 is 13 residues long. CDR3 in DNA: TGTGCCAGCAGTTTAGGTGAAGGATATGGCTACACCTTC. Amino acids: CASSLGEGYGYTF.

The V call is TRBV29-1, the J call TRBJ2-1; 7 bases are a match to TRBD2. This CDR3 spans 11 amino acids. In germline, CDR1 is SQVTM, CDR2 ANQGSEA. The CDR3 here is CAGDVSNEQFF. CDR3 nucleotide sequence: TGCGCGGGAGACGTTTCGAATGAGCAGTTCTTC.

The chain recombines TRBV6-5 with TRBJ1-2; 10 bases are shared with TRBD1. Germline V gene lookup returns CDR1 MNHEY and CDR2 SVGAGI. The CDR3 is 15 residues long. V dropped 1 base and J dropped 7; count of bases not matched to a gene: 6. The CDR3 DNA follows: TGTGCCAGCAGTTACTACGGGACAGGGGAGGCTGGCTACACCTTC. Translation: CASSYYGTGEAGYTF.

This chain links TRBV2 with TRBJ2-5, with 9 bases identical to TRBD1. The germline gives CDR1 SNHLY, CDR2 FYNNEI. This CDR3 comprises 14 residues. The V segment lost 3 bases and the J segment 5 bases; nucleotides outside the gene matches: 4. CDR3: CASSDNRGRETQYF. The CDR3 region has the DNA TGTGCCAGCAGTGATAACAGGGGGCGTGAGACCCAGTACTTC.

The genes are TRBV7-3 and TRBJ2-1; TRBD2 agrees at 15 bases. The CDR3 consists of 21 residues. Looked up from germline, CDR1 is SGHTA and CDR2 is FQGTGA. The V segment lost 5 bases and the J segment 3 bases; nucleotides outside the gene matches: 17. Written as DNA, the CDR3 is TGTGCCAGCAGCCCCTCTGGGCTGGGACTAGCGGGGGGTACCATCTACAATGAGCAGTTCTTC. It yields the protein CASSPSGLGLAGGTIYNEQFF.

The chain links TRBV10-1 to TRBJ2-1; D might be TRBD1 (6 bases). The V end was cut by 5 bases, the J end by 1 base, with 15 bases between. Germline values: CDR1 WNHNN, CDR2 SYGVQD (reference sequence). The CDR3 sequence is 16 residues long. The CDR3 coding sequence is TGCGCCAGCAGTTCACCGGGACAACATTCCTACAATGAGCAGTTCTTC. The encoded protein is CASSSPGQHSYNEQFF.

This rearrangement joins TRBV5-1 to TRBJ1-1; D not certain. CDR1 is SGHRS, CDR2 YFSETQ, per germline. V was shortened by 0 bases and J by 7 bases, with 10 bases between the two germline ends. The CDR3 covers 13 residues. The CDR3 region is CASSLVGRVEAFF. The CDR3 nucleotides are TGCGCCAGCAGCTTGGTAGGGAGAGTTGAAGCTTTCTTT.

CDR3 DNA sequence: TGTGCCATCAGTGGGTGGAGGGATGAAAAACTGTTTTTT. Its protein product is CAISGWRDEKLFF. V gene TRBV10-3 combines with J gene TRBJ1-4; no clear D. The CDR3 is 13 residues long. Germline V CDR1 and CDR2: ENHRY, SYGVKD. Trimming left V 4 bases short and J 6 bases short, with 9 bases between.

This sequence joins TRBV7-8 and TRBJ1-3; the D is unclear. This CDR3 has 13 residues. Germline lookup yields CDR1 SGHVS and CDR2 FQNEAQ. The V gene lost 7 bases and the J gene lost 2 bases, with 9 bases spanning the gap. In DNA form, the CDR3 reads TGTGCCAGCAACCAACGAACTGGAAACACCATATATTTT. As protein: CASNQRTGNTIYF.

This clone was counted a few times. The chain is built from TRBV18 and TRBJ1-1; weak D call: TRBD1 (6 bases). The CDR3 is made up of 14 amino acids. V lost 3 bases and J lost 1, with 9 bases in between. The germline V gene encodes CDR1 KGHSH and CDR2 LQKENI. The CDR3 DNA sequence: TGTGCCAGCTCACCGCAAGGGGGGAACACTGAAGCTTTCTTT. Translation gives CASSPQGGNTEAFF.

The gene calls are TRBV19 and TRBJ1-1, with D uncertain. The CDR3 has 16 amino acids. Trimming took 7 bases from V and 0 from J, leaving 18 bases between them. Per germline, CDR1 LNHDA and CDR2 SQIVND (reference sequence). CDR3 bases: TGTGCCAGTATCAAAGACGGCTTTCGCTTGAACACTGAAGCTTTCTTT. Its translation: CASIKDGFRLNTEAFF.

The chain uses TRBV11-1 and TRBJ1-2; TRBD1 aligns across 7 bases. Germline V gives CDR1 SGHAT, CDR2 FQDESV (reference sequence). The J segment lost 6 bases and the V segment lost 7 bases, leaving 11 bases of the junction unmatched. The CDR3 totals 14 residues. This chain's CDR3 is CASTNRGGFNGYTF. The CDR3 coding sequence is TGTGCCAGCACCAACAGGGGAGGCTTTAATGGCTACACCTTC.

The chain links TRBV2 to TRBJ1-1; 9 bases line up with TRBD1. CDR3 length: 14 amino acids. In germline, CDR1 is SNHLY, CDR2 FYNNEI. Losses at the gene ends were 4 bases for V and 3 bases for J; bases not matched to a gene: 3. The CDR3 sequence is CASSGDRVDTEAFF. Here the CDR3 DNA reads TGTGCCAGCAGTGGGGACAGGGTGGACACTGAAGCTTTCTTT.